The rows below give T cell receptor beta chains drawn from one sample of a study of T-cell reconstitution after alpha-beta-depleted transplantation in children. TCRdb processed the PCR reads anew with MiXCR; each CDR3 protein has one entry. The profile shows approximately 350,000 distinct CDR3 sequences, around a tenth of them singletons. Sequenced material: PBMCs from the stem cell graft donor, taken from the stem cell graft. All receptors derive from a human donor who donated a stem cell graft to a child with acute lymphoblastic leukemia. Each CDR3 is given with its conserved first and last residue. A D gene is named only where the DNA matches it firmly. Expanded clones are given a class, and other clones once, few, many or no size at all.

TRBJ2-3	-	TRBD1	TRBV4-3	TGCGCCAGCAGCCAAGTACAGGGGTCGGATACGCAGTATTTT	CASSQVQGSDTQYF
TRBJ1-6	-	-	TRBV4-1	TGCGCCAGCAGCCACCCAGGGTCACCCCTCCACTTT	CASSHPGSPLHF
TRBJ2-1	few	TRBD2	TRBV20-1	TGCAGTGCTGGGACTAGCGGGAGGTTCTACAATGAGCAGTTCTTC	CSAGTSGRFYNEQFF
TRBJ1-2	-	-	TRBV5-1	TGCGCCAGCAGCCCTCGGAACAGAGGGGGTCTTTATGGCTACACCTTC	CASSPRNRGGLYGYTF
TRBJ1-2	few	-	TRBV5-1	TGCGCCAGCAGCTTCGGGGAGGGGGACTATGGCTACACCTTC	CASSFGEGDYGYTF
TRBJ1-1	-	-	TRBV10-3	TGTGCCATCAGTGGACAGGATCGAACTGAAGCTTTCTTT	CAISGQDRTEAFF
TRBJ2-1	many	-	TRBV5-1	TGCGCCAGCAGCCGACAGGAAAGGTACAATGAGCAGTTCTTC	CASSRQERYNEQFF
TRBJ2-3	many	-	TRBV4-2	TGTGCCAGCAGCCAGGGCGTGAGCGGAGGTCTCACAGATACGCAGTATTTT	CASSQGVSGGLTDTQYF
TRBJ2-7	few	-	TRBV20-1	TGCAGTGCTAGCGGAGGGGGCTACGAGCAGTACTTC	CSASGGGYEQYF
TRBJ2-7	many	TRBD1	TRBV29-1	TGCAGCGCCGAACAGGGGAGCTCCTACGAGCAGTACTTC	CSAEQGSSYEQYF
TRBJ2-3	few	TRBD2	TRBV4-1	TGCGCCAGCAGCCAAGAGGGTAGTCTAGCGGGAGGAGATACGCAGTATTTT	CASSQEGSLAGGDTQYF
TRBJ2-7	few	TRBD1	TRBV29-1	TGCAGCGTCGAACTCCGGGACAGGAGTTCCTACGAGCAGTACTTC	CSVELRDRSSYEQYF
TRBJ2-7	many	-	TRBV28	TGTGCCAGCAGTTTACGGGTCCTAGGACCCCAACACCCCTACGAGCAGTACTTC	CASSLRVLGPQHPYEQYF
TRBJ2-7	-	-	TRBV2	TGTGCCAGCAGTGAAGATCGGGATTTTGACTACGAGCAGTACTTC	CASSEDRDFDYEQYF
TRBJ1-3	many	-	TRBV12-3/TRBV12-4	TGTGCCAGCAGTCGGAGGCGAGCGGGAAACACCATATATTTT	CASSRRRAGNTIYF
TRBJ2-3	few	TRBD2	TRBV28	TGTGCCAGCAGCCCTTACGCTAGAGCCTCTAGCGGGACGAGGCTCACAGATACGCAGTATTTT	CASSPYARASSGTRLTDTQYF
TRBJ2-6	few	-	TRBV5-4	TGTGCCAGCAGCCCCCCCCGCAGCTCTGGGGCCAACGTCCTGACTTTC	CASSPPRSSGANVLTF
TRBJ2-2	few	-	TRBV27	TGTGCCAGCAGTTTTCGACAGGAGTACACCGGGGAGCTGTTTTTT	CASSFRQEYTGELFF
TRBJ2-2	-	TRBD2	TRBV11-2	TGTGCCGGCAAGACTAGCGGGAGCTATTACACCGGGGAGCTGTTTTTT	CAGKTSGSYYTGELFF
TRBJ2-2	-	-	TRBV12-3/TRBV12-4	TGTGCCAGCAGCCGACTTCTTGTGGAGTTAGGGGAGCTGTTTTTT	CASSRLLVELGELFF
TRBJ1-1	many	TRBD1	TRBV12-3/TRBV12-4	TGTGCCAGCAGGGGGACAGGGGACACTGAAGCTTTCTTT	CASRGTGDTEAFF
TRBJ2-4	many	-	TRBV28	TGTGCCAGCAGTTTTGGCTCGCGGGGATTAAACATTCAGTACTTC	CASSFGSRGLNIQYF
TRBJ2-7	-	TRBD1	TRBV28	TGTGCCAGCAGGACTCAGACAGGGGGCTCCTACGAGCAGTACTTC	CASRTQTGGSYEQYF
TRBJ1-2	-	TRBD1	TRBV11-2	TGTGCCAGCAGCTTAGGAAGACAGGGGCGGGATGGCTACACCTTC	CASSLGRQGRDGYTF
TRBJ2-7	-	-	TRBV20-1	TGCAGTGCTATTCCCGGACGGTCCTACGAGCAGTACTTC	CSAIPGRSYEQYF
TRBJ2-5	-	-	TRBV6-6	TGTGCCAGCAGTTACCGGCTGGGAGAGACCCAGTACTTC	CASSYRLGETQYF
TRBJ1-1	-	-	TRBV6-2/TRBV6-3	TGTGCCAGCAGTCGCGGGCCTCTCCGGTCCACTGAAGCTTTCTTT	CASSRGPLRSTEAFF
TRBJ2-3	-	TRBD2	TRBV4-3	TGCGCCAGCAGCCAAGATACGTGGGAGGGCCGGAAAGATACGCAGTATTTT	CASSQDTWEGRKDTQYF
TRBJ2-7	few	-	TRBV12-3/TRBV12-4	TGTGCCAGCAGTGCAGTAGTGGCCTACGAGCAGTACTTC	CASSAVVAYEQYF
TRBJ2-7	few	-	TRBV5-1	TGCGCCAGCAGCTTGGTCCAGGGAGACGAGCAGTACTTC	CASSLVQGDEQYF
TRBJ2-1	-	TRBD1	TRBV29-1	TGCAGCGTTGAACGGAGGACAGGCCCCGTCGTGACTGAGCAGTTCTTC	CSVERRTGPVVTEQFF
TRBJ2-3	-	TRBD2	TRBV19	TGTGCCAGTAGTCTTCTGACTAGCGGGAGGGATACGCAGTATTTT	CASSLLTSGRDTQYF
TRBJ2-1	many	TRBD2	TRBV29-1	TGCAGCGTTGGACTAGCGGGAGTATATAATGAGCAGTTCTTC	CSVGLAGVYNEQFF
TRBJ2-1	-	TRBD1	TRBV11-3	TGTGCCGGCAGCTTAGATTCAGGGGGCTACTACAATGAGCAGTTCTTC	CAGSLDSGGYYNEQFF
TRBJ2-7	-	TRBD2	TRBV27	TGTGCCAGCCATCCGGAGGGGACTACCTCCTACGAGCAGTACTTC	CASHPEGTTSYEQYF
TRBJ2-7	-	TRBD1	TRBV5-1	TGCGCCAGCAGCTTGGAGGGACAGACCTACGAGCAGTACTTC	CASSLEGQTYEQYF
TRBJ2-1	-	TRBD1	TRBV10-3	TGTGCCATCAGTGAGCCCGGACAGGGGCACAATGAGCAGTTCTTC	CAISEPGQGHNEQFF
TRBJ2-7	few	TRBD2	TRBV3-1	TGTGCCAGCAGCCAAGATGGCGGGGGACTAGCATCCGCCGAGCAGTACTTC	CASSQDGGGLASAEQYF
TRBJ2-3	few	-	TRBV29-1	TGCAGCGTTGATTGGAGAACCCGAACTAGTTCAGATACGCAGTATTTT	CSVDWRTRTSSDTQYF
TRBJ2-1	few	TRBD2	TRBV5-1	TGCGCCAGCGGTAGCGGGGAGAAATACAATGAGCAGTTCTTC	CASGSGEKYNEQFF
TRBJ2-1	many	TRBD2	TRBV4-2	TGTGCCAGCAGCCAAGATCGGGCTAGCGGGAGTCATGAGCAGTTCTTC	CASSQDRASGSHEQFF
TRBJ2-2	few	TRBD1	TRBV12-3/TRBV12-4	TGTGCCAGCAGTTTCACCGGGACAGGAGACAGCGGGGAGCTGTTTTTT	CASSFTGTGDSGELFF
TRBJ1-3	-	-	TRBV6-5	TGTGCCAGCAGTTACCGGGGGCCGGGAAACACCATATATTTT	CASSYRGPGNTIYF